This T cell receptor (beta chain) derives from a study of blood T cell repertoires in COVID-19. The overall study: Sites in the United States, Italy and Spain provided acute and convalescent COVID-19 samples. PBMCs, B-cell-depleted T cells, or T cells provided the cDNA or gDNA that made up the material.

Germline assignment: CDR1 LNHDA and CDR2 SQIVND (reference sequence). Trimming shortened V by 7 bases and J by 4 bases, and 13 bases separated the two germline ends. This CDR3 is built from 13 residues. Methods used by the authors: Amplification of reference gene primers was used by the study to estimate nucleated cell counts. The repertoire was sequenced with immunoSEQ multiplex PCR; TCRdb's copy has only in-frame clones and lacks some. The DNA gave D and trimming, while V, J and clone size come from that table. The data show about 71,000 clones, 83% seen once. The chain joins TRBV19 to TRBJ1-2, with unresolved D. The sample comprised peripheral blood. This TCR was recovered from a man under 40 with COVID-19, enrolled during active disease. The CDR3 spells CASTLQSSYGYTF. The CDR3 DNA is TGTGCCAGTACCTTACAGAGCTCCTATGGCTACACCTTC.